The rows below give T cell receptor beta chains drawn from one sample of a study of naive and memory T cell subsets. In TCRdb, the UMI-ligation and nested PCR reads were re-called with MiXCR into one record per CDR3 protein. The sample holds some 26,000 distinct CDR3 sequences, roughly 5.2% seen once. The sample was blood. The receptors shown here come from an adult in good health. Each CDR3 is given with its conserved first and last residue. Each record gives: J gene, V gene, D gene, clone size, CDR3 protein, CDR3 DNA. D genes are given only for firm matches. Clone sizes are given selectively: once, few, many, or a class where the clone is expanded.

j_gene: TRBJ1-1
v_gene: TRBV6-1
d_gene: TRBD1
abundance: many
CDR3aa: CASMTGEDTEAFF
CDR3nt: TGTGCCAGCATGACAGGGGAGGACACTGAAGCTTTCTTT

j_gene: TRBJ2-3
v_gene: TRBV19
d_gene: TRBD1
abundance: -
CDR3aa: CASSFGQGMADTQYF
CDR3nt: TGTGCCAGTAGTTTCGGACAGGGTATGGCAGATACGCAGTATTTT

j_gene: TRBJ1-5
v_gene: TRBV27
d_gene: -
abundance: many
CDR3aa: CASSFSVTGNNQPQHF
CDR3nt: TGTGCCAGCAGTTTTTCCGTCACAGGGAACAATCAGCCCCAGCATTTT

j_gene: TRBJ1-3
v_gene: TRBV7-2
d_gene: TRBD1
abundance: many
CDR3aa: CASSSRGRTSGNTIYF
CDR3nt: TGTGCCAGCAGCTCCAGGGGGCGTACTTCTGGAAACACCATATATTTT

j_gene: TRBJ1-1
v_gene: TRBV12-3/TRBV12-4
d_gene: -
abundance: many
CDR3aa: CASTGAVTGEAFF
CDR3nt: TGTGCCAGCACCGGAGCGGTAACAGGTGAAGCTTTCTTT

j_gene: TRBJ1-1
v_gene: TRBV29-1
d_gene: -
abundance: many
CDR3aa: CSVERRLGRGVNTEAFF
CDR3nt: TGCAGCGTTGAGCGGCGGCTGGGGAGGGGTGTGAACACTGAAGCTTTCTTT

j_gene: TRBJ2-6
v_gene: TRBV29-1
d_gene: -
abundance: many
CDR3aa: CSVVSPAASGANVLTF
CDR3nt: TGCAGCGTTGTCAGCCCGGCGGCCTCTGGGGCCAACGTCCTGACTTTC

j_gene: TRBJ2-2
v_gene: TRBV6-2/TRBV6-3
d_gene: -
abundance: -
CDR3aa: CASSYSGEVTGELFF
CDR3nt: TGTGCCAGCAGTTACTCAGGGGAGGTCACCGGGGAGCTGTTTTTT

j_gene: TRBJ2-3
v_gene: TRBV29-1
d_gene: -
abundance: many
CDR3aa: CSVGRDGTQYF
CDR3nt: TGCAGCGTCGGCAGGGATGGTACGCAGTATTTT

j_gene: TRBJ2-2
v_gene: TRBV6-2/TRBV6-3
d_gene: -
abundance: many
CDR3aa: CASRAGDREVTGELFF
CDR3nt: TGTGCCAGCAGAGCGGGGGACAGGGAAGTCACCGGGGAGCTGTTTTTT

j_gene: TRBJ2-7
v_gene: TRBV6-6
d_gene: -
abundance: many
CDR3aa: CASSYSGLKYEQYF
CDR3nt: TGTGCCAGCAGTTACTCGGGACTTAAGTACGAGCAGTACTTC

j_gene: TRBJ2-1
v_gene: TRBV7-8
d_gene: TRBD1
abundance: -
CDR3aa: CASSLASGTANSYNEQFF
CDR3nt: TGTGCCAGCAGCTTAGCCTCCGGGACAGCAAACTCCTACAATGAGCAGTTCTTC

j_gene: TRBJ1-3
v_gene: TRBV20-1
d_gene: -
abundance: many
CDR3aa: CSARSGPGNTIYF
CDR3nt: TGCAGTGCCAGATCAGGGCCTGGAAACACCATATATTTT

j_gene: TRBJ1-5
v_gene: TRBV5-6
d_gene: -
abundance: -
CDR3aa: CASSLAGNQPQHF
CDR3nt: TGTGCCAGCAGCTTGGCCGGTAATCAGCCCCAGCATTTT

j_gene: TRBJ1-1
v_gene: TRBV4-1
d_gene: -
abundance: many
CDR3aa: CASSRKVQGTEAFF
CDR3nt: TGCGCCAGCAGTCGGAAAGTTCAGGGGACTGAAGCTTTCTTT

j_gene: TRBJ2-5
v_gene: TRBV4-1
d_gene: TRBD2
abundance: many
CDR3aa: CASSQDPSGRVSETQYF
CDR3nt: TGCGCCAGCAGCCAAGACCCTAGCGGGAGGGTTTCAGAGACCCAGTACTTC

j_gene: TRBJ1-1
v_gene: TRBV20-1
d_gene: TRBD1
abundance: many
CDR3aa: CSAREGTGGTEAFF
CDR3nt: TGCAGTGCTAGAGAAGGGACAGGAGGAACTGAAGCTTTCTTT

j_gene: TRBJ2-3
v_gene: TRBV29-1
d_gene: -
abundance: medium-sized
CDR3aa: CSLTWSFSTDTQYF
CDR3nt: TGCAGCTTAACGTGGTCCTTTAGCACAGATACGCAGTATTTT

j_gene: TRBJ2-1
v_gene: TRBV11-2
d_gene: TRBD2
abundance: few
CDR3aa: CASRSQREGTYNEQFF
CDR3nt: TGTGCCAGCAGGAGTCAGCGGGAGGGTACCTACAATGAGCAGTTCTTC

j_gene: TRBJ2-5
v_gene: TRBV20-1
d_gene: TRBD1
abundance: many
CDR3aa: CSARPDRASNQETQYF
CDR3nt: TGCAGTGCTAGACCCGACAGGGCGAGTAACCAAGAGACCCAGTACTTC

j_gene: TRBJ2-1
v_gene: TRBV2
d_gene: TRBD2
abundance: -
CDR3aa: CASSDGLAGNEQFF
CDR3nt: TGTGCCAGCAGTGACGGCCTAGCGGGAAATGAGCAGTTCTTC

j_gene: TRBJ1-5
v_gene: TRBV7-9
d_gene: -
abundance: many
CDR3aa: CASSPGIGSNQPQHF
CDR3nt: TGTGCCAGCAGCCCAGGGATAGGTAGCAATCAGCCCCAGCATTTT

j_gene: TRBJ1-1
v_gene: TRBV5-5
d_gene: -
abundance: few
CDR3aa: CASTLLGLNTEAFF
CDR3nt: TGTGCCAGCACCCTTCTGGGTTTGAACACTGAAGCTTTCTTT

j_gene: TRBJ2-1
v_gene: TRBV20-1
d_gene: TRBD2
abundance: many
CDR3aa: CSARSLAGSDEQFF
CDR3nt: TGCAGTGCTCGCTCCCTAGCGGGATCGGATGAGCAGTTCTTC

j_gene: TRBJ2-2
v_gene: TRBV4-1
d_gene: TRBD2
abundance: many
CDR3aa: CASSQRLAGNTGELFF
CDR3nt: TGCGCCAGCAGCCAAAGACTAGCGGGAAACACCGGGGAGCTGTTTTTT

j_gene: TRBJ2-4
v_gene: TRBV2
d_gene: -
abundance: many
CDR3aa: CASSDPGPLGYF
CDR3nt: TGTGCCAGCAGTGATCCGGGACCATTGGGGTACTTC

j_gene: TRBJ2-7
v_gene: TRBV12-3/TRBV12-4
d_gene: -
abundance: medium-sized
CDR3aa: CASSSRGRGTEAEQYF
CDR3nt: TGTGCCAGCAGTTCCCGTGGCCGCGGGACAGAGGCCGAGCAGTACTTC

j_gene: TRBJ1-2
v_gene: TRBV4-3
d_gene: -
abundance: many
CDR3aa: CASSQEIRVPRYGYTF
CDR3nt: TGCGCCAGCAGCCAAGAAATAAGGGTCCCGCGCTATGGCTACACCTTC

j_gene: TRBJ1-1
v_gene: TRBV11-2
d_gene: TRBD1
abundance: many
CDR3aa: CASSKTNRGTEAFF
CDR3nt: TGTGCCAGCAGCAAAACAAACAGGGGCACTGAAGCTTTCTTT

j_gene: TRBJ2-7
v_gene: TRBV29-1
d_gene: TRBD2
abundance: many
CDR3aa: CSRFSGGLADPYEQYF
CDR3nt: TGCAGCAGGTTTAGTGGGGGACTAGCGGACCCCTACGAGCAGTACTTC

j_gene: TRBJ1-4
v_gene: TRBV20-1
d_gene: TRBD1
abundance: many
CDR3aa: CSAHGAGGDGEKLFF
CDR3nt: TGCAGTGCCCACGGTGCAGGGGGCGACGGTGAAAAACTGTTTTTT

j_gene: TRBJ2-5
v_gene: TRBV7-2
d_gene: -
abundance: many
CDR3aa: CASSLSRSPETQYF
CDR3nt: TGTGCCAGCAGCTTAAGTAGGAGTCCCGAGACCCAGTACTTC

j_gene: TRBJ1-2
v_gene: TRBV7-2
d_gene: -
abundance: many
CDR3aa: CASSQAGYGYTF
CDR3nt: TGTGCCAGCAGCCAGGCGGGCTATGGCTACACCTTC

j_gene: TRBJ2-3
v_gene: TRBV6-5
d_gene: -
abundance: many
CDR3aa: CASSYWGEDTQYF
CDR3nt: TGTGCCAGCAGTTATTGGGGGGAGGATACGCAGTATTTT

j_gene: TRBJ2-7
v_gene: TRBV4-2
d_gene: TRBD2
abundance: many
CDR3aa: CASSQDMGEGSYEQYF
CDR3nt: TGTGCCAGCAGCCAAGATATGGGGGAGGGATCCTACGAGCAGTACTTC

j_gene: TRBJ2-2
v_gene: TRBV3-1
d_gene: -
abundance: many
CDR3aa: CASSQGVGTGELFF
CDR3nt: TGTGCCAGCAGCCAAGGTGTCGGCACCGGGGAGCTGTTTTTT

j_gene: TRBJ2-1
v_gene: TRBV29-1
d_gene: TRBD2
abundance: -
CDR3aa: CSVFVAGVVPNEQFF
CDR3nt: TGCAGCGTTTTCGTAGCGGGAGTAGTGCCTAATGAGCAGTTCTTC

j_gene: TRBJ2-1
v_gene: TRBV27
d_gene: -
abundance: many
CDR3aa: CASSLMALSNEQFF
CDR3nt: TGTGCCAGCAGTTTGATGGCGCTGAGCAATGAGCAGTTCTTC

j_gene: TRBJ2-7
v_gene: TRBV6-2/TRBV6-3
d_gene: -
abundance: many
CDR3aa: CASSYPSASYEQYF
CDR3nt: TGTGCCAGCAGTTACCCTAGCGCCTCCTACGAGCAGTACTTC

j_gene: TRBJ1-5
v_gene: TRBV28
d_gene: -
abundance: -
CDR3aa: CASSLWARGSVTDTQHF
CDR3nt: TGTGCCAGCAGTTTATGGGCTCGAGGGTCGGTCACAGATACGCAGCATTTT

j_gene: TRBJ2-1
v_gene: TRBV2
d_gene: TRBD2
abundance: many
CDR3aa: CASSAPAREVNEQFF
CDR3nt: TGTGCCAGCAGCGCCCCTGCGCGGGAGGTAAATGAGCAGTTCTTC

j_gene: TRBJ2-5
v_gene: TRBV18
d_gene: -
abundance: few
CDR3aa: CASSPRRQETQYF
CDR3nt: TGTGCCAGCTCACCCCGGCGTCAAGAGACCCAGTACTTC

j_gene: TRBJ2-1
v_gene: TRBV18
d_gene: -
abundance: many
CDR3aa: CASSPLKGSIYEQFF
CDR3nt: TGTGCCAGCTCACCCCTGAAGGGCAGTATTTATGAGCAGTTCTTC

j_gene: TRBJ1-4
v_gene: TRBV7-2
d_gene: TRBD1
abundance: medium-sized
CDR3aa: CASSTDRGLGEKLFF
CDR3nt: TGTGCCAGCAGCACCGACAGGGGGCTTGGTGAAAAACTGTTTTTT

j_gene: TRBJ1-5
v_gene: TRBV3-1
d_gene: -
abundance: many
CDR3aa: CASSQVGEPQHF
CDR3nt: TGTGCCAGCAGCCAAGTTGGAGAGCCCCAGCATTTT

j_gene: TRBJ1-1
v_gene: TRBV12-3/TRBV12-4
d_gene: -
abundance: few
CDR3aa: CASSFPGMNTEAFF
CDR3nt: TGTGCCAGCAGTTTCCCCGGGATGAACACTGAAGCTTTCTTT

j_gene: TRBJ2-1
v_gene: TRBV5-4
d_gene: TRBD2
abundance: -
CDR3aa: CASSSTASGPPGNEQFF
CDR3nt: TGTGCCAGCAGCTCGACGGCTAGCGGGCCTCCCGGCAATGAGCAGTTCTTC

j_gene: TRBJ2-1
v_gene: TRBV6-5
d_gene: -
abundance: many
CDR3aa: CASSQGTEQFF
CDR3nt: TGTGCCAGCAGTCAGGGAACCGAGCAGTTCTTC

j_gene: TRBJ2-5
v_gene: TRBV5-4
d_gene: -
abundance: -
CDR3aa: CASSPSRDPWGAQYF
CDR3nt: TGTGCCAGCAGCCCGAGCCGGGATCCGTGGGGGGCCCAGTACTTC

j_gene: TRBJ1-1
v_gene: TRBV4-2
d_gene: -
abundance: many
CDR3aa: CASSQDKSGSAEAFF
CDR3nt: TGTGCCAGCAGCCAAGATAAATCGGGGTCTGCTGAAGCTTTCTTT

j_gene: TRBJ1-4
v_gene: TRBV6-6
d_gene: -
abundance: many
CDR3aa: CASSSWAKNEKLFF
CDR3nt: TGTGCCAGCAGTAGCTGGGCCAAGAACGAAAAACTGTTTTTT

j_gene: TRBJ2-1
v_gene: TRBV6-2/TRBV6-3
d_gene: -
abundance: medium-sized
CDR3aa: CASSYDPVTSTYNEQFF
CDR3nt: TGTGCCAGCAGTTACGATCCAGTGACTAGTACCTACAATGAGCAGTTCTTC

j_gene: TRBJ2-1
v_gene: TRBV6-5
d_gene: TRBD2
abundance: many
CDR3aa: CATRASGGNEQFF
CDR3nt: TGTGCCACCCGGGCTAGCGGCGGGAATGAGCAGTTCTTC

j_gene: TRBJ2-1
v_gene: TRBV6-4
d_gene: TRBD1
abundance: many
CDR3aa: CASSATPGGQGGDEQFF
CDR3nt: TGTGCCAGCAGTGCCACCCCAGGCGGACAGGGGGGGGATGAGCAGTTCTTC

j_gene: TRBJ1-5
v_gene: TRBV10-3
d_gene: -
abundance: many
CDR3aa: CAISSTSNQPQHF
CDR3nt: TGTGCCATCAGTTCGACTAGCAATCAGCCCCAGCATTTT